This TCR beta chain was captured in a study of early T cells in non-severe SARS-CoV-2 infection. As for the study in general: The study sequenced bulk RNA from unsorted whole blood, with chains unpaired.

Germline V CDR1 and CDR2: SEHNR, FQNEAQ (reference sequence). The V gene end was trimmed by 5 bases and the J gene end by 3 bases; junction bases not matched to a gene: 14. The CDR3 length is 19 residues. Individually, cDNA molecules had unique molecular identifiers attached to them. TCRdb passed the 5' RACE reads through MiXCR, listing each CDR3 protein once. The sample comprises tens of thousands of distinct CDR3 sequences, about 16% of which are singletons, and less than 15% rests with the top ten. This clonotype was observed a single time. The clonotype was recovered from an adult who was a healthcare worker with PCR-confirmed SARS-CoV-2 infection or an uninfected control (not recorded which). The chain combines TRBV7-9 with TRBJ2-7; 15 nucleotides agree with TRBD2. Input material: whole blood. The DNA for the CDR3 is TGTGCCAGCAGCACTCCCGGGACTAGCGGGGGGCCACCACTCTACGAGCAGTACTTC. Residues: CASSTPGTSGGPPLYEQYF.